Given below is one T cell receptor (beta chain) in context. The entry originates in a study of technical replicates of blood from several donors. Using immunoSEQ multiplex PCR, the repertoire was profiled, and TCRdb retains in-frame clones only, with some absent. The table includes nearly 90,000 clones, roughly 94% detected once. The V gene's germline CDR1 is LNHDA and CDR2 SQIVND (reference sequence). This CDR3 spans 15 amino acids. J lost 5 bases, V lost 4 bases, and 5 bases had no gene match. Sample: T cells isolated from PBMCs. The chain has TRBV19 and TRBJ2-1, with TRBD2 identical over 10 bases. The receptor was derived from a human donor in good health. The CDR3 DNA follows: TGTGCCAGTAGTAGGGGACTAGCGAATAACAATGAGCAGTTCTTC. It encodes CASSRGLANNNEQFF.